These 5 T cell receptor beta chains came from one sample sequenced in a study of PD-1 blockade in classical Hodgkin lymphoma. The repertoire was sequenced with immunoSEQ multiplex PCR; TCRdb's copy has only in-frame clones and lacks some. The repertoire consists of fewer than 55,000 clones, with 80% occurring once and the leading ten covering approximately 18%. As to time point: cycle 4 day 1 (C4D1), after less than 7 weeks of nivolumab. Brentuximab vedotin exposure varied among the patients, all of whom had relapsed after autologous stem cell transplantation. The sequencing used peripheral blood mononuclear cells (PBMCs), collected before the fourth cycle of nivolumab. The receptors originated from a human donor with classical Hodgkin lymphoma.

This clone showed up just once. The chain uses TRBV2 and TRBJ1-2; unclear D gene. The CDR3 consists of 11 residues. Trimming stripped 7 bases from V and 8 bases from J, with 11 bases between. The germline CDR1 and CDR2 sequences are SNHLY and FYNNEI. CDR3 in amino acids: CASTRGRGYTF. The DNA of the CDR3 is TGTGCCAGCACACGAGGAAGGGGCTACACCTTC.

The genes are TRBV11-3 and TRBJ1-4; perhaps TRBD1 as D (5 bases). The CDR3 loop spans 14 amino acids. CDR1 and CDR2 from the germline V gene are SGHNT and YENEEA. The ends were cut back, 5 bases at V and 8 bases at J, with 15 bases in the middle. For the CDR3, the DNA is TGTGCCAGCAGCCCCGGAGACCGGGGGGAAAAACTGTTTTTT. Amino acids: CASSPGDRGEKLFF.

The chain couples TRBV7-9 to TRBJ1-1; tentative D call: TRBD1 (5 bases). This CDR3 comprises 15 residues. Deletions cut 5 bases from V and 2 bases from J, with 15 bases between. Germline CDR1 SEHNR, CDR2 FQNEAQ (reference sequence). Here the CDR3 reads CASSPSGQGNTEAFF. The CDR3 DNA reads as TGTGCCAGCAGCCCCTCAGGGCAGGGAAACACTGAAGCTTTCTTT.

The chain recombines TRBV28 with TRBJ2-7; perhaps TRBD2 as D (6 bases). The CDR3 loop spans 13 amino acids. CDR1 is MDHEN, CDR2 SYDVKM, per germline. V was cut by 8 bases and J by 4 bases, with 15 bases left in between. CDR3 sequence: CASGRGVGYEQYF. CDR3 bases: TGTGCCAGCGGGCGGGGCGTGGGGTACGAGCAGTACTTC.

The chain links TRBV5-5 to TRBJ2-1; 12 bases line up with TRBD2. This CDR3 is built from 17 residues. J lost 0 bases, V lost 2 bases, and 3 bases had no gene match. CDR1 is SGHKS, CDR2 YYEKEE, per germline (reference sequence). The CDR3 bases are TGTGCCAGCAGCTTCCTAGCGGGAGGGAGCTCCTACAATGAGCAGTTCTTC. This translates into CASSFLAGGSSYNEQFF.